This entry lists 32 T cell receptor beta chains sequenced from one sample in a study of metastatic and nonmetastatic thyroid tumors. Every patient was untreated before thyroid surgery. Using MiXCR, TCRdb re-called clones from the PCR reads. There are approximately 17,000 clones in the sample; around 30% occur only once, and around 15% lies in the top ten. Specimen: tumor tissue. These receptors came from a female donor with papillary thyroid cancer or a benign thyroid nodule (not recorded which). Some clones in this sample may be carry-over from other donors' samples.

This clone was seen once. This chain links TRBV5-4 with TRBJ1-2; perhaps TRBD1 as D (5 bases). The germline CDR1 and CDR2 sequences are SGHNT and YYREEE (reference sequence). V lost 1 base to trimming and J lost 4 bases, with 11 bases between them. This CDR3 is 14 amino acids long. The CDR3 reads CASSLQGFRYGYTF. For the CDR3, the DNA is TGTGCCAGCAGCTTGCAGGGCTTCCGCTATGGCTACACCTTC.

This clone was seen at least ten times. The chain has TRBV20-1 and TRBJ2-7; the match to TRBD2 covers 11 bases. This CDR3 is built from 15 residues. Germline lookup yields CDR1 DFQATT and CDR2 SNEGSKA (reference sequence). The junction had 9 bases not matched to a gene; V was cut back by 5 bases and J by 3 bases. The CDR3 loop reads CSAADLTSGSYEQYF. The CDR3 DNA sequence: TGCAGTGCTGCCGATTTAACTAGCGGGAGCTACGAGCAGTACTTC.

This clone was counted between two and nine times. The CDR3 loop reads CASSTGLAGGYSYNEQFF. CDR3 nucleotides: TGTGCCAGCAGTACGGGACTAGCGGGGGGCTACTCCTACAATGAGCAGTTCTTC. V and J are TRBV6-6 and TRBJ2-1; 15 bases map to TRBD2. Germline-derived CDR1 and CDR2 are MNHNY and SVGAGI (reference sequence). The ends lost 5 bases at V and 0 bases at J; junction bases unmatched: 5. This CDR3 has 18 amino acids.

In this sample, this clone turned up a few times. This chain joins TRBV29-1 and TRBJ2-7; TRBD1 matches at 9 bases. The V gene end was trimmed by 6 bases and the J gene end by 2 bases; junction bases not matched to a gene: 5. Germline CDR1 SQVTM, CDR2 ANQGSEA. CDR3 size: 13 residues. CDR3 sequence reads: CSVPGQGAYEQYF. CDR3 nucleotide sequence: TGCAGCGTACCGGGACAGGGAGCCTACGAGCAGTACTTC.

This clone was observed a few times. The V and J genes are TRBV6-1 and TRBJ1-2, with D perhaps TRBD1 (6 bases). Germline CDR1 reads MNHNS; CDR2 reads SASEGT. This CDR3 is 13 amino acids long. V lost 6 bases and J 2 bases, leaving 10 bases between the germline ends. Written as DNA, the CDR3 is TGTGCCAGCAGCAGGGGCATCAACTATGGCTACACCTTC. Protein product: CASSRGINYGYTF.

This clone was observed many times. V and J are TRBV3-1 and TRBJ2-1; D is uncertain. The germline gives CDR1 LGHDT, CDR2 YNNKEL (reference sequence). The CDR3 loop spans 14 amino acids. V lost 2 bases, J lost 7 bases, and 12 bases lay in between. CDR3 sequence (DNA): TGTGCCAGCAGCCAACCGCACCCCTGGAATGAGCAGTTCTTC. Residues: CASSQPHPWNEQFF.

In this sample, this clone is medium-sized. The chain employs TRBV28 and TRBJ2-7, with a weak D call TRBD2 (6 bases). This CDR3 comprises 16 residues. Looked up from germline, CDR1 is MDHEN and CDR2 is SYDVKM. With 4 bases removed from V and 3 bases from J, the gap between germline ends came to 19 bases. The CDR3 DNA reads TGTGCCAGCAGTTCCTCCTGGGGGACTTACAGCTACGAGCAGTACTTC. Amino acid sequence: CASSSSWGTYSYEQYF.

This chain uses TRBV12-3 or TRBV12-4 with TRBJ2-7; D is ambiguous. The CDR3 has 14 residues. V was cut by 5 bases and J by 1 base, with 12 bases left in between. The CDR3 nucleotides read TGTGCCAGCAGTCCCGAGACTCTTTCCTACGAGCAGTACTTC. This sequence encodes CASSPETLSYEQYF.

The chain uses TRBV11-3 and TRBJ2-2; D not resolved. CDR1 is SGHNT and CDR2 is YENEEA in the germline V gene. The V and J ends lost 1 base and 5 bases respectively, with 5 bases between them. The CDR3 runs to 13 residues. The CDR3 spells CASSLGVTGELFF. In DNA form, the CDR3 reads TGTGCCAGCAGCTTAGGTGTTACCGGGGAGCTGTTTTTT.

This clone came up many times. In DNA form, the CDR3 reads TGCGCCAGCAGCTCGACTAGCGGGAATCAAGAGACCCAGTACTTC. Translation: CASSSTSGNQETQYF. This chain joins TRBV5-1 and TRBJ2-5, with 11 bases matching TRBD2. CDR1 and CDR2 (germline): SGHRS, YFSETQ. Germline trimming cut 3 bases from V and 2 bases from J; bases unmatched to any gene: 3. The CDR3 has 15 amino acids.

By share of the sample, this clone is large. The chain joins TRBV6-1 to TRBJ1-5; TRBD1 matches at 8 bases. The CDR3 extends over 15 amino acids. The junction had 6 bases not matched to a gene; V was cut back by 6 bases and J by 2 bases. Germline CDR1 reads MNHNS; CDR2 reads SASEGT. In DNA, the CDR3 is TGTGCCAGCAGCTCGACGACAGGGGGCAATCAGCCCCAGCATTTT. Protein: CASSSTTGGNQPQHF.

The chain has TRBV20-1 and TRBJ1-2; D gene unclear. Germline-derived CDR1 and CDR2 are DFQATT and SNEGSKA (reference sequence). This CDR3 is built from 12 residues. V gave up 0 bases and J gave up 7 bases, with 9 bases separating them. CDR3 sequence: CSARDSLVGYTF. CDR3 DNA sequence: TGCAGTGCTAGAGATTCCCTCGTTGGCTACACCTTC.

This clone was observed a few times. The chain links TRBV11-2 to TRBJ1-2; the D gene is possibly TRBD1 (6 bases). This CDR3 has 15 amino acids. CDR1 is SGHAT, CDR2 FQNNGV, per germline. The V end was cut by 5 bases, the J end by 6 bases, with 19 bases between. CDR3 in amino acids: CASSPTGSTSHGYTF. The CDR3 region has the DNA TGTGCCAGCAGCCCCACAGGGTCCACCTCTCATGGCTACACCTTC.

Concerning this clone itself: At one boundary the junction diverges from the germline segment, which might be a read error. The rearrangement links TRBV6-4 to TRBJ2-1, with 8 nucleotides matching TRBD2. CDR1 and CDR2 (germline): MRHNA, SNTAGT. The CDR3 is 16 residues long. Here the CDR3 DNA reads TGTGCCAGCAGGTCGACCGGACTAGCTGTCGGGAATGAGCATTTCTTC. This encodes CASRSTGLAVGNEHFF.

This clone was seen at least ten times. CDR3 region: CASSLWTGGITDTQYF. In nucleotides, the CDR3 is TGTGCCAGCAGTTTATGGACAGGGGGCATCACAGATACGCAGTATTTT. This chain joins TRBV2 and TRBJ2-3; 11 bases map to TRBD1. V lost 5 bases and J lost 2; bases outside the gene matches: 6. The CDR3 extends over 16 amino acids. CDR1 SNHLY and CDR2 FYNNEI come from the germline V gene. The variable domain in full, with the rest retrieved from reference TRBV2 and TRBJ2-3, is EPEVTQTPSHQVTQMGQEVILRCVPISNHLYFYWYRQILGQKVEFLVSFYNNEISEKSEIFDDQFSVERPDGSNFTLKIRSTKLEDSAMYFCASSLWTGGITDTQYFGPGTRLTVL.

At least ten counts were recorded for this clone. A much larger clone differs by one base, so this may be a read error. The chain combines TRBV30 with TRBJ2-5; D may be TRBD2 (6 bases). The DNA end favors TRBJ2-1, so the J call may be wrong. The germline V gene has CDR1 GTSNPN and CDR2 SVGIG (reference sequence). This CDR3 is 16 amino acids long. The CDR3 DNA sequence: TGTGCCTGGAGCGGGACTTGGGGACCAGCGGACAATGAGCAGTTCTTC. Translating gives CAWSGTWGPADNEQFF.

The sample holds a few counts of this clone. The chain uses TRBV28 and TRBJ1-1, with unresolved D. Germline CDR1 and CDR2: MDHEN and SYDVKM. The V end lost 6 bases, the J end lost 6 bases, and 8 bases lay between the germline ends. This CDR3 contains 11 residues. The CDR3, as DNA: TGTGCCAGCAGCCAAGGCGCTGAAGCTTTCTTT. It translates to CASSQGAEAFF.

The table lists this clone with a few counts. V is TRBV15 and J is TRBJ2-7; unclear D gene. V was cut by 0 bases and J by 3 bases, with 15 bases left in between. The CDR3 spans 16 residues. Germline V gives CDR1 LNHNV, CDR2 YYDKDF (reference sequence). The CDR3: CATSRDLITLFYEQYF. CDR3 DNA: TGTGCCACCAGCAGAGATCTGATTACCCTCTTCTACGAGCAGTACTTC.

This clone occurred a few times. The chain recombines TRBV6-1 with TRBJ1-2; no firm D call. Germline V gene lookup returns CDR1 MNHNS and CDR2 SASEGT. V lost 7 bases and J 10 bases, leaving 22 bases between the germline ends. The CDR3 is made up of 14 amino acids. The CDR3 here is CASTYGEGNYFYTF. The CDR3 bases are TGTGCCAGCACCTACGGGGAGGGTAACTATTTCTACACCTTC.

The gene calls are TRBV18 and TRBJ2-7; D could derive from TRBD1 or TRBD2 (5 bases each). The V end was cut by 4 bases, the J end by 3 bases, with 16 bases between. The germline CDR1 and CDR2 sequences are KGHSH and LQKENI. The CDR3 has 15 amino acids. CDR3 in DNA: TGTGCCAGCTCACAACGGGGCGAGGGTTACTACGAGCAGTACTTC. Amino acids: CASSQRGEGYYEQYF.

The chain joins TRBV11-2 to TRBJ2-3, with TRBD1 identical over 9 bases. Unmatched junction bases numbered 10, after V lost 4 bases and J lost 5 bases. The CDR3 is 16 amino acids. CDR1 is SGHAT and CDR2 is FQNNGV in the germline V gene. In DNA, the CDR3 is TGTGCCAGCAGCTCGAGACTCACAGGGGGCGAAGATACGCAGTATTTT. Translated: CASSSRLTGGEDTQYF. Looking up the rest from reference TRBV11-2 and TRBJ2-3 gives the full variable domain: EAGVAQSPRYKIIEKRQSVAFWCNPISGHATLYWYQQILGQGPKLLIQFQNNGVVDDSQLPKDRFSAERLKGVDSTLKIQPAKLEDSAVYLCASSSRLTGGEDTQYFGPGTRLTVL.

A few counts support this clone. The chain combines TRBV5-6 with TRBJ1-5; D remains unclear. V gave up 1 base and J gave up 3 bases, with 2 bases separating them. From germline, CDR1 is SGHDT and CDR2 YYEEEE. The CDR3 has 12 amino acids. Here the CDR3 reads CASSLPNQPQHF. The CDR3, as DNA: TGTGCCAGCAGCTTGCCCAATCAGCCCCAGCATTTT.

The chain recombines TRBV11-2 with TRBJ2-3, with 11 bases matching TRBD2. CDR3 length: 16 residues. Trimming at V came to 5 bases and at J to 5 bases, leaving 9 bases not matched to a gene. From germline, CDR1 is SGHAT and CDR2 FQNNGV. CDR3 in amino acids: CASSLQLAGVGDTQYF. CDR3 in DNA: TGTGCCAGCAGCCTCCAACTAGCGGGAGTGGGAGATACGCAGTATTTT.

This clone was recorded at least ten times. CDR3 residues: CAISSKDGNEQFF. Written as DNA, the CDR3 is TGTGCCATCAGTAGTAAAGACGGCAATGAGCAGTTCTTC. The chain links TRBV10-3 to TRBJ2-1; D is uncertain. Trimming shortened V by 5 bases and J by 6 bases, and 11 bases separated the two germline ends. This CDR3 is built from 13 residues. The germline CDR1 and CDR2 sequences are ENHRY and SYGVKD.

The chain links TRBV5-1 to TRBJ2-7; D might be TRBD2 (6 bases). The CDR3 is 16 amino acids. In germline, CDR1 is SGHRS, CDR2 YFSETQ. V was clipped by 1 base and J by 0 bases, with 14 bases between them. Here the CDR3 reads CASSLLRDAISYEQYF. The DNA for the CDR3 is TGCGCCAGCAGCTTGTTGCGGGATGCCATCTCCTACGAGCAGTACTTC.

The rearrangement uses TRBV3-1 and TRBJ2-3; D gene unclear. This CDR3 contains 13 residues. Trimming removed 2 bases at V and 5 bases at J, with 8 bases between. Germline loops: CDR1 LGHDT, CDR2 YNNKEL (reference sequence). The CDR3 is CASSQFLGDTQYF. In DNA, the CDR3 is TGTGCCAGCAGCCAATTCCTAGGAGATACGCAGTATTTT.

V gene TRBV7-3 combines with J gene TRBJ2-1; D not certain. Germline assignment: CDR1 SGHTA and CDR2 FQGTGA. The V gene lost 2 bases and the J gene lost 4 bases, with 9 bases spanning the gap. The CDR3 has 14 amino acids. The CDR3 DNA follows: TGTGCCAGCAGCTTAGGCCTATCATACAATGAGCAGTTCTTC. It yields the protein CASSLGLSYNEQFF.

V is TRBV19 and J is TRBJ2-3; a weak D match, TRBD1 (5 bases). This CDR3 contains 15 residues. The V end was cut by 3 bases, the J end by 3 bases, with 13 bases between. CDR1 and CDR2 from the germline V gene are LNHDA and SQIVND (reference sequence). This chain's CDR3 is CASSMLRGWTDTQYF. CDR3 DNA sequence: TGTGCCAGTAGTATGCTTAGGGGTTGGACAGATACGCAGTATTTT.

As for this clone: At one end the junction does not follow the germline gene, possibly because of a read error. The V and J genes are TRBV28 and TRBJ2-1, with a tentative D call TRBD2 (5 bases). The CDR3 totals 13 residues. Per the germline V gene, CDR1 is MDHEN and CDR2 is SYDVKM. The CDR3 DNA is TGTGCCAGCAGTTACAGTGGAGGCCATGATCAGTTCTTC. It encodes CASSYSGGHDQFF.

The gene calls are TRBV3-1 and TRBJ2-1; D might be TRBD2 (6 bases). The CDR3 has 16 amino acids. Germline V gene lookup returns CDR1 LGHDT and CDR2 YNNKEL (reference sequence). V was trimmed by 3 bases and J by 10 bases, leaving 22 bases between them. The CDR3 loop reads CASSQGLGLGLKEQFF. CDR3 coding DNA: TGTGCCAGCAGCCAGGGCCTGGGACTGGGACTTAAGGAGCAGTTCTTC.

The V and J genes are TRBV12-3 or TRBV12-4 and TRBJ2-7; maybe TRBD2 (5 bases). The CDR3 extends over 11 amino acids. Deletions cut 5 bases from V and 7 bases from J, with 9 bases between. The CDR3 DNA sequence: TGTGCCAGCAGTAGTAGAGGGGAGCAGTACTTC. Encoded protein: CASSSRGEQYF.

A note on this clone: A much more abundant neighbour one base away suggests this may be a read error. The gene calls are TRBV4-2 and TRBJ1-1; D uncertain. Germline V gene sequence: CDR1 LGHNA, CDR2 YNFKEQ. The CDR3 length is 13 residues. CDR3 residues: CVNSQGPGSEAFF. CDR3 coding DNA: TGTGTCAACAGCCAAGGTCCGGGCTCTGAAGCTTTCTTT.